The source of this T cell receptor beta chain is a study of blood T cell repertoires in COVID-19. Measured with immunoSEQ multiplex PCR; TCRdb has only the in-frame clones, and not every one. The table has 220,000 or so clones, approximately 84% seen once. This TCR was recovered from a woman older than 75 with acute or convalescent COVID-19. The sequenced sample was peripheral blood.

CDR3 sequence: CSVKSGLAGYNEQFF. The CDR3 nucleotides read TGCAGCGTCAAATCGGGACTAGCGGGATATAATGAGCAGTTCTTC. The chain is built from TRBV29-1 and TRBJ2-1; 13 nucleotides agree with TRBD2. The CDR3 loop spans 15 amino acids. The ends lost 6 bases at V and 7 bases at J; junction bases unmatched: 9. The germline V gene has CDR1 SQVTM and CDR2 ANQGSEA.